This entry lists 12 T cell receptor beta chains sequenced from one sample in a study of PD-1 blockade in classical Hodgkin lymphoma. The repertoire was sequenced with immunoSEQ multiplex PCR; TCRdb's copy has only in-frame clones and lacks some. The sample holds tens of thousands of clones, roughly nine tenths seen once. All the patients suffered relapse after autologous stem cell transplantation, and brentuximab vedotin exposure differed. The specimen comprised peripheral blood mononuclear cells (PBMCs), sampled at baseline. The receptors come from a human donor with classical Hodgkin lymphoma.

The V call is TRBV7-9, the J call TRBJ1-6, with D unclear. With 5 bases removed from V and 0 bases from J, the gap between germline ends came to 11 bases. CDR3 size: 16 residues. Looked up from germline, CDR1 is SEHNR and CDR2 is FQNEAQ (reference sequence). This CDR3 is CASSPDPSSYNSPLHF. The DNA of the CDR3 is TGTGCCAGCAGCCCCGACCCAAGCTCCTATAATTCACCCCTCCACTTT.

This clone was detected once. As DNA, the CDR3 is TGTGCCAGCAGCTCTTCGGACTCCGTTGGGACAGGGCTCTTTACTAGCAAGGAGCTGTTTTTT. Amino acid sequence: CASSSSDSVGTGLFTSKELFF. The V gene is TRBV7-8, the J gene TRBJ2-2; TRBD1 aligns across 9 bases. CDR1 and CDR2 (germline): SGHVS, FQNEAQ. The CDR3 runs 21 residues. The V segment lost 4 bases and the J segment 10 bases; nucleotides outside the gene matches: 28.

This clone was counted between two and nine times. The V and J genes are TRBV7-9 and TRBJ1-2; no reliable D call. The CDR3 consists of 12 residues. Between the trimmed V and J ends, which lost 1 base and 6 bases, there was a span of 6 bases. Per germline, CDR1 SEHNR and CDR2 FQNEAQ (reference sequence). The CDR3 loop reads CASSLGRDGYTF. In DNA form, the CDR3 reads TGTGCCAGCAGCTTAGGCCGAGATGGCTACACCTTC. Filled out from reference TRBV7-9 and TRBJ1-2, the complete variable domain reads DTGVSQNPRHKITKRGQNVTFRCDPISEHNRLYWYRQTLGQGPEFLTYFQNEAQLEKSRLLSDRFSAERPKGSFSTLEIQRTEQGDSAMYLCASSLGRDGYTFGSGTRLTVV.

This rearrangement joins TRBV2 to TRBJ2-2; D is perhaps TRBD2 (6 bases). Germline CDR1 reads SNHLY; CDR2 reads FYNNEI. V lost 8 bases, J lost 0 bases, and 13 bases lay in between. There are 15 residues in the CDR3. The CDR3 loop is CASQSGVANTGELFF. The DNA for the CDR3 is TGTGCCAGCCAATCGGGGGTCGCGAACACCGGGGAGCTGTTTTTT.

The gene calls are TRBV10-3 and TRBJ2-1; the D is unclear. The CDR3 has 14 amino acids. Germline V gene data show CDR1 as ENHRY and CDR2 as SYGVKD. The germline V and J ends were trimmed by 6 bases and 6 bases, with 15 bases remaining between them. In DNA form, the CDR3 reads TGTGCCATCAGCGAAAGACCGCTTAGCAATGAGCAGTTCTTC. It encodes CAISERPLSNEQFF.

V usage is TRBV27 and J usage is TRBJ2-5; no definite D call. The CDR3 sequence is 13 residues long. Trimming took 5 bases from V and 7 from J, leaving 14 bases between them. Looked up from germline, CDR1 is MNHEY and CDR2 is SMNVEV (reference sequence). The CDR3 spells CASSPGLSGTQYF. The CDR3 DNA reads TGTGCCAGCAGTCCGGGTCTATCAGGGACCCAGTACTTC.

The chain's CDR3 is CSVEGGVNTEAFF. CDR3 sequence (DNA): TGCAGCGTTGAAGGGGGGGTGAACACTGAAGCTTTCTTT. The gene calls are TRBV29-1 and TRBJ1-1; D perhaps matches TRBD1 (5 bases). The CDR3 spans 13 residues. CDR1 and CDR2 (germline): SQVTM, ANQGSEA. The V end lost 1 base, the J end lost 0 bases, and 6 bases lay between the germline ends. Based on the CDR3 plus reference TRBV29-1 and TRBJ1-1, the full variable domain is SAVISQKPSRDICQRGTSLTIQCQVDSQVTMMFWYRQQPGQSLTLIATANQGSEATYESGFVIDKFPISRPNLTFSTLTVSNMSPEDSSIYLCSVEGGVNTEAFFGQGTRLTVV.

The chain uses TRBV5-1 and TRBJ2-7; tentatively, D is TRBD2 (5 bases). The V gene lost 4 bases and the J gene lost 4 bases, with 24 bases spanning the gap. CDR3 size: 17 residues. From germline, CDR1 is SGHRS and CDR2 YFSETQ. For the CDR3, the DNA is TGCGCCAGCAGCCGGAGGACCTTTGGCGAAACAAATTACGAGCAGTACTTC. It is translated as CASSRRTFGETNYEQYF.

The rearrangement joins TRBV27 to TRBJ2-1; 7 bases agree with TRBD1. Germline CDR1 is MNHEY and CDR2 is SMNVEV (reference sequence). CDR3 size: 15 residues. V was pared by 4 bases and J by 2 bases, with 5 bases of the junction left unmatched. CDR3 region: CASSSPGGTYNEQFF. DNA of the CDR3: TGTGCCAGCAGTTCCCCAGGGGGAACCTACAATGAGCAGTTCTTC.

Points on this clone: The sample carries other DNA sequences with the same CDR3. The genes are TRBV9 and TRBJ2-3, with D perhaps assigned TRBD1 or TRBD2 (5 bases each). Germline CDR1 reads SGDLS; CDR2 reads YYNGEE. Trimming removed 0 bases at V and 0 bases at J, with 8 bases between. CDR3 size: 15 residues. The CDR3 sequence: CASSVGGSSTDTQYF. DNA of the CDR3: TGTGCCAGCAGCGTAGGGGGGTCTAGCACAGATACGCAGTATTTT.

The CDR3 sequence is CASGRTAQVTNTEAFF. The CDR3 coding sequence is TGTGCCAGCGGCCGGACTGCCCAAGTGACGAACACTGAAGCTTTCTTT. V usage is TRBV28 and J usage is TRBJ1-1, with no clear D. Germline values: CDR1 MDHEN, CDR2 SYDVKM. The CDR3 is made up of 16 amino acids. Trimming left V 8 bases short and J 1 base short, with 20 bases between.

CDR3 coding DNA: TGTGCCAGCAGCCAAGACATATCTAGCGGGGGGTACGAGCAGTACTTC. Amino acids: CASSQDISSGGYEQYF. This chain connects TRBV14 to TRBJ2-7, with TRBD2 identical over 11 bases. Germline-derived CDR1 and CDR2 are SGHDN and FVKESK. There are 16 residues in the CDR3. Germline trimming cut 0 bases from V and 4 bases from J; bases unmatched to any gene: 5.